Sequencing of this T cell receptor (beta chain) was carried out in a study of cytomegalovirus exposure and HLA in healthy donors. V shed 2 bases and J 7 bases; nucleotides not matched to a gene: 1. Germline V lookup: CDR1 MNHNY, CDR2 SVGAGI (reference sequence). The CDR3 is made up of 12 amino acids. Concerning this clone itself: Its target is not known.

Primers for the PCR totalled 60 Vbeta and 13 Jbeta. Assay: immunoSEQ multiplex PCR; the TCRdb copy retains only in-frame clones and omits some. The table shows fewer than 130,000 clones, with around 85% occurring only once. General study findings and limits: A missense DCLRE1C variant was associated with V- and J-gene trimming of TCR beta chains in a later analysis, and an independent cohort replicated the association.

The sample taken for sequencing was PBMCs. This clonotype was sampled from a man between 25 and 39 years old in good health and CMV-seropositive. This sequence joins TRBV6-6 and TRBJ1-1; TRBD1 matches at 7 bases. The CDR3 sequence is CASSYGTVEAFF. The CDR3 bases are TGTGCCAGCAGTTACGGGACAGTTGAAGCTTTCTTT.